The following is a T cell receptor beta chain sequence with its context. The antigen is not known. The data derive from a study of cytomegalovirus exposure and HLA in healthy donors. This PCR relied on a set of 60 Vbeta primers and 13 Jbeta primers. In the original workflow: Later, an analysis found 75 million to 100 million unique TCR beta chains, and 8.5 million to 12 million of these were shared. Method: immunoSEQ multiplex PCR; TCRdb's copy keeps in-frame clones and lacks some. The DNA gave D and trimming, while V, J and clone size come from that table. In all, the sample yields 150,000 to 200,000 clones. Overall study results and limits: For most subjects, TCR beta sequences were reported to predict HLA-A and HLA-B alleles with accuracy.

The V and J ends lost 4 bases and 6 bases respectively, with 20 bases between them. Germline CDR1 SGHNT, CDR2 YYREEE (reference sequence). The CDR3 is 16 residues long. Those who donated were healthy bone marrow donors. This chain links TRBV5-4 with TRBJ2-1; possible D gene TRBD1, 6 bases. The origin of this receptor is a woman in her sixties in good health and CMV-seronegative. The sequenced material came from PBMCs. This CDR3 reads CASSRKVQGGGNEQFF. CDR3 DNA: TGTGCCAGCAGCAGGAAAGTACAGGGTGGGGGCAATGAGCAGTTCTTC.